This TCR beta chain was obtained from a study of shared clonotypes between healthy human individuals. Study-level background: Researchers drew samples from two women and a few men aged 18 to 49. General study results and limits: Incomplete sequencing of sorted subsets was indicated by rarefaction despite large depth. In several donors, around 5% of naive CD4 clonotypes appeared in common. With few donors, the genetic and exposure-history diversity represented was limited.

A remark on this clone: Its antigen remains unknown.

The CDR3 extends over 15 amino acids. Losses at the gene ends were 3 bases for V and 5 bases for J; bases not matched to a gene: 4. The germline V gene encodes CDR1 SNHLY and CDR2 FYNNEI. The data were produced by immunoSEQ multiplex PCR, yet TCRdb's version contains in-frame clones alone and is incomplete. This sample has about 690,000 clones, with 90% found just once. Specimen: memory CD8+ T cells from PBMCs. Sample subset: CD45RO+ cells pooled with CCR7-negative TemRA cells. This sequence originates from a man aged 18 to 30 in good health. Some clones in this sample may be carry-over from other donors' samples. This chain joins TRBV2 and TRBJ2-1; 10 bases are a match to TRBD2. The CDR3 DNA is TGTGCCAGCAGTGACCGACTAGCGGGTCACAATGAGCAGTTCTTC. This encodes CASSDRLAGHNEQFF.